This T cell receptor (beta chain) was sequenced for a study of identical twins. Study-level findings and limits: Insertions were fewer in abundant cord blood beta clonotypes, whereas memory repertoires showed none of this pattern. Models, which agreed with sharing between unrelated individuals, nonetheless underestimated the out-of-frame TCR alpha sharing seen in monozygotic twins.

Details on this clonotype: What it binds is not known.

MiXCR, run by TCRdb on the 5' RACE reads, gives a single entry per CDR3 protein. The table has around 530,000 distinct CDR3 sequences, around 15% seen once. The CDR3 contains 15 residues. The V end lost 1 base, the J end lost 0 bases, and 9 bases lay between the germline ends. Germline CDR1 reads LGHDT; CDR2 reads YNNKEL (reference sequence). The data also belong to a second study, concerning yellow fever vaccine responses in identical twins.

The chain joins TRBV3-1 to TRBJ1-1; no definite D call. The clonotype was recovered from a woman between 18 and 29 years old in good health. The sequenced sample was CD4+ T cells sorted from blood. In nucleotides, the CDR3 is TGTGCCAGCAGCCAAGGTCCAAATTTGAACACTGAAGCTTTCTTT. This gives the protein CASSQGPNLNTEAFF.